This T cell receptor (beta chain) was identified in a study of CD8 T cells in ankylosing spondylitis. Findings and limits, study-wide: There were earlier reports of some motif variants in reactive arthritis synovial fluid and blood. From matched ankylosing spondylitis synovial fluid, disease-linked clones were reportedly recovered at significantly enriched levels. A TCR beta motif of eight highly homologous variants appeared characteristic of ankylosing spondylitis blood.

Quantitative barcoded 5'-RACE was used to prepare TCR beta libraries. TCRdb reprocessed the 5' RACE reads via MiXCR and lists one record per CDR3 protein. Altogether 750,000 to 850,000 distinct CDR3 sequences are present, about 12% being singletons, with the ten largest covering 0.45% to 0.6%. This clonotype has just a few counts. Its target is unknown. This CDR3 has 14 residues. Per germline, CDR1 SGHTA and CDR2 FQGNSA. The V end was cut by 3 bases, the J end by 0 bases, with 8 bases between. What was sequenced was blood, either unsorted or a sorted T cell fraction (not recorded which). The source of this sequence is a male donor with ankylosing spondylitis. V and J are TRBV7-2 and TRBJ1-1, with unresolved D. CDR3 in amino acids: CASSFDVLNTEAFF. CDR3 nucleotides: TGTGCCAGCAGCTTTGATGTTCTGAACACTGAAGCTTTCTTT. Supplemented by reference TRBV7-2 and TRBJ1-1, the full variable domain reads GAGVSQSPSNKVTEKGKDVELRCDPISGHTALYWYRQSLGQGLEFLIYFQGNSAPDKSGLPSDRFSAERTGGSVSTLTIQRTQQEDSAVYLCASSFDVLNTEAFFGQGTRLTVV.